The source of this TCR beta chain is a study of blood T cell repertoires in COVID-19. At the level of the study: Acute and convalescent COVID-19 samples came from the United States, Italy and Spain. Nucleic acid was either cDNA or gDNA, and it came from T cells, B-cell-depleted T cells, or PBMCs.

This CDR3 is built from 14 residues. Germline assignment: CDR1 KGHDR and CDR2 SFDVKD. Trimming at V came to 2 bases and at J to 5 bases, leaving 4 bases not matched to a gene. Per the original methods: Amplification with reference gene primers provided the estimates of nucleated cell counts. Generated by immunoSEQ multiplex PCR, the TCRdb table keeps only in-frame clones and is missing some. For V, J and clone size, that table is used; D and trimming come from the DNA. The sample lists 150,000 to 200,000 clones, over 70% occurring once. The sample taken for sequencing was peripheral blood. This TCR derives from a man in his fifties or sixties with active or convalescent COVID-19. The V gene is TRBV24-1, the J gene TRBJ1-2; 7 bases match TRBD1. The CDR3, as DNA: TGTGCCACCAGTGATTCGGGACAGCTATATGGCTACACCTTC. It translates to CATSDSGQLYGYTF.